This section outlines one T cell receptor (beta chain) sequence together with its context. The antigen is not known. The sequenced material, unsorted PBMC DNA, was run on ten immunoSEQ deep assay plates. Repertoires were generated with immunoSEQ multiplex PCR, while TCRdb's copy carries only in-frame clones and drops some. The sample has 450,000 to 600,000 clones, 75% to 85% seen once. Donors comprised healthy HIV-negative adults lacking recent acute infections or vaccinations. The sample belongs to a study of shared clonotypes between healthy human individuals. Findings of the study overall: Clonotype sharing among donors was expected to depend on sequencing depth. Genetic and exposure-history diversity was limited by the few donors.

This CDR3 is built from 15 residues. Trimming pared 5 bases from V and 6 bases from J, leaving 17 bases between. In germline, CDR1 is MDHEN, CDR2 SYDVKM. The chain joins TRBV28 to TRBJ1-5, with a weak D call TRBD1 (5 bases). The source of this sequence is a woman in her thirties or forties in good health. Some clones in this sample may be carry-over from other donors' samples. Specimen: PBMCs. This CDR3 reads CASSRRGGWTQPQHF. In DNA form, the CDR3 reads TGTGCCAGCAGTCGCCGGGGGGGGTGGACTCAGCCCCAGCATTTT.